The next 32 T cell receptor beta chains were all read from a single sample in a study of cytomegalovirus exposure and HLA in healthy donors. Both 60 Vbeta primers and 13 Jbeta primers went into the PCR. Libraries were prepared by immunoSEQ multiplex PCR; TCRdb keeps only in-frame clonotypes and omits some of them. The profile shows 150,000 to 200,000 clones, roughly 79% of them singletons. The sequencing sample was made of PBMCs. The receptors come from a woman aged 40 to 55 in good health and CMV-seropositive.

This clone was observed a handful of times. This chain links TRBV7-2 with TRBJ2-7, with D maybe TRBD1 (6 bases). Trimming pared 1 base from V and 6 bases from J, leaving 13 bases between. Per the germline V gene, CDR1 is SGHTA and CDR2 is FQGNSA. This CDR3 has 14 amino acids. CDR3 region: CASSLGQGFGEQYF. The CDR3 nucleotides read TGTGCCAGCAGCTTAGGGCAGGGGTTTGGCGAGCAGTACTTC.

The V and J genes are TRBV7-6 and TRBJ2-3; 7 positions match TRBD2. This CDR3 comprises 12 residues. V was clipped by 5 bases and J by 6 bases; unmatched bases: 2. Germline assignment: CDR1 SGHVS and CDR2 FNYEAQ. As DNA, the CDR3 is TGTGCCAGCAGCATTAGCGGGGATACGCAGTATTTT. It yields the protein CASSISGDTQYF. The variable domain in full, completed from reference TRBV7-6 and TRBJ2-3, reads GAGVSQSPRYKVTKRGQDVALRCDPISGHVSLYWYRQALGQGPEFLTYFNYEAQQDKSGLPNDRFSAERPEGSISTLTIQRTEQRDSAMYRCASSISGDTQYFGPGTRLTVL.

The chain couples TRBV7-9 to TRBJ2-1, with D possibly matching TRBD1 (5 bases). The germline V and J ends were trimmed by 0 bases and 5 bases, with 20 bases remaining between them. The V gene's germline CDR1 is SEHNR and CDR2 FQNEAQ (reference sequence). This CDR3 comprises 18 residues. CDR3 region: CASSLARGRRGSDNEQFF. The CDR3 DNA is TGTGCCAGCAGCTTAGCGCGTGGCCGAAGGGGTTCCGACAATGAGCAGTTCTTC.

The chain combines TRBV11-2 with TRBJ1-1; 7 bases map to TRBD1. The junction had 14 bases not matched to a gene; V was cut back by 5 bases and J by 14 bases. Germline V gives CDR1 SGHAT, CDR2 FQNNGV. The CDR3 consists of 13 residues. CDR3 protein: CASSPYRGQGGFF. CDR3 DNA: TGTGCCAGCAGCCCATACAGGGGCCAAGGAGGGTTCTTT.

The chain carries TRBV6-1 and TRBJ1-2, with D unclear. Deletions cut 2 bases from V and 8 bases from J, with 15 bases between. This CDR3 has 14 amino acids. CDR1 MNHNS and CDR2 SASEGT come from the germline V gene. The CDR3 DNA follows: TGTGCCAGCAGTGAACTGACCAGTATGGGCGGCTACACCTTC. Translation gives CASSELTSMGGYTF.

The sample holds a few counts of this clone. This sequence joins TRBV28 and TRBJ2-7; perhaps TRBD2 as D (7 bases). With 6 bases removed from V and 6 bases from J, the gap between germline ends came to 21 bases. Germline V gives CDR1 MDHEN, CDR2 SYDVKM. The CDR3 length is 15 residues. This CDR3 is CASRGGGLGAGEQYF. CDR3 in DNA: TGTGCCAGCAGAGGGGGGGGGCTCGGGGCGGGCGAGCAGTACTTC.

The chain links TRBV29-1 to TRBJ2-3, with D perhaps TRBD2 (6 bases). V dropped 7 bases and J dropped 0 bases, with 14 bases sitting between them. Germline CDR1 reads SQVTM; CDR2 reads ANQGSEA. This CDR3 region has 14 residues. CDR3 loop: CSGGGRVSTDTQYF. The DNA for the CDR3 is TGCAGCGGCGGAGGGAGAGTGAGCACAGATACGCAGTATTTT.

This rearrangement joins TRBV11-2 to TRBJ2-7, with TRBD2 matching 10 bases. The CDR3 spans 15 residues. The V segment lost 5 bases and the J segment 7 bases; nucleotides outside the gene matches: 11. CDR1 is SGHAT and CDR2 is FQNNGV in the germline V gene. DNA for the CDR3: TGTGCCAGCAGCCCAAGTCTAGCGGGGGTTGGGGAGCAGTACTTC. Its translation: CASSPSLAGVGEQYF.

The genes are TRBV4-1 and TRBJ1-2, with 7 bases fitting TRBD1. V was pared by 0 bases and J by 4 bases, with 5 bases of the junction left unmatched. The germline gives CDR1 MGHRA, CDR2 YSYEKL. The length of the CDR3 is 15 residues. CDR3 sequence (DNA): TGCGCCAGCAGCCAAGAAAGCAGGGGGTTCTATGGCTACACCTTC. This gives the protein CASSQESRGFYGYTF.

J is TRBJ2-4 and V is TRBV4-1; TRBD1 is a possible D gene (5 bases). With 0 bases removed from V and 13 bases from J, the gap between germline ends came to 10 bases. The CDR3 spans 12 residues. CDR1 and CDR2 from the germline V gene are MGHRA and YSYEKL. This chain's CDR3 is CASSQDQGLQYF. The CDR3, as DNA: TGCGCCAGCAGCCAAGATCAGGGTCTCCAGTACTTC.

The rearrangement joins TRBV11-2 to TRBJ1-1, with D uncertain. The V end was cut by 1 base, the J end by 7 bases, with 13 bases between. CDR1 and CDR2 from the germline V gene are SGHAT and FQNNGV. CDR3 size: 14 residues. Here the CDR3 reads CASSLVGGFVEAFF. CDR3 DNA sequence: TGTGCCAGCAGCTTAGTGGGAGGCTTCGTTGAAGCTTTCTTT.

In DNA, the CDR3 is TGTGCCAGCAGCTTGGGGTGGTCGGGAAGGACAGATACGCAGTATTTT. It translates to CASSLGWSGRTDTQYF. This chain connects TRBV5-4 to TRBJ2-3; maybe TRBD2 (5 bases). Trimming took off 0 bases at V and 3 bases at J, with 14 bases between the two ends. CDR1 is SGHNT, CDR2 YYREEE, per germline (reference sequence). The CDR3 sequence is 16 residues long.

The chain couples TRBV5-1 to TRBJ1-1; 9 bases line up with TRBD1. Germline lookup yields CDR1 SGHRS and CDR2 YFSETQ. This CDR3 is 15 amino acids long. V shed 0 bases, J shed 5 bases, and the junction held 5 bases outside the gene matches. The CDR3 protein is CASSLDRGRGTEAFF. CDR3 sequence (DNA): TGCGCCAGCAGCTTGGACAGGGGGCGCGGTACTGAAGCTTTCTTT. Variable domain in full (rest from reference TRBV5-1 and TRBJ1-1): KAGVTQTPRYLIKTRGQQVTLSCSPISGHRSVSWYQQTPGQGLQFLFEYFSETQRNKGNFPGRFSGRQFSNSRSEMNVSTLELGDSALYLCASSLDRGRGTEAFFGQGTRLTVV.

J is TRBJ2-7 and V is TRBV5-4, with D unclear. Germline CDR1 SGHNT, CDR2 YYREEE (reference sequence). V lost 4 bases, J lost 5 bases, and 10 bases lay in between. The CDR3 is made up of 12 amino acids. The CDR3 region has the DNA TGTGCCAGCAGCCGTCACTCGCACGAGCAGTACTTC. It yields the protein CASSRHSHEQYF.

The table lists this clone with a count of one. The genes are TRBV19 and TRBJ1-6, with 9 nucleotides matching TRBD1. CDR3 length: 14 residues. Unmatched junction bases numbered 4, after V lost 4 bases and J lost 9 bases. The germline gives CDR1 LNHDA, CDR2 SQIVND (reference sequence). In nucleotides, the CDR3 is TGTGCCAGTAGTAGTGGGACAGGGCCTTCACCCCTCCACTTT. This gives the protein CASSSGTGPSPLHF.

The chain recombines TRBV13 with TRBJ2-5, with D unclear. This CDR3 has 14 amino acids. V was shortened by 0 bases and J by 4 bases, with 9 bases between the two germline ends. Per the germline V gene, CDR1 is PRHDT and CDR2 is FYEKMQ (reference sequence). The CDR3 coding sequence is TGTGCCAGCAGCTTAGGCGGGTTAGGAGAGACCCAGTACTTC. This codes for CASSLGGLGETQYF.

The chain uses TRBV2 and TRBJ2-1; tentative D call: TRBD1 (6 bases). The CDR3 runs 14 residues. The germline gives CDR1 SNHLY, CDR2 FYNNEI. Between the trimmed V and J ends, which lost 8 bases and 3 bases, there was a span of 14 bases. In DNA, the CDR3 is TGTGCCAGCGACATCCGGGACAACTACAATGAGCAGTTCTTC. Translation: CASDIRDNYNEQFF.

The chain has TRBV7-9 and TRBJ1-6; weak D call: TRBD1 (5 bases). The germline V and J ends were trimmed by 0 bases and 9 bases, with 12 bases remaining between them. CDR1 is SEHNR, CDR2 FQNEAQ, per germline (reference sequence). The CDR3 is 15 residues long. The CDR3 DNA is TGTGCCAGCAGCTTAGCGGGGGGAGGGAGTTCACCCCTCCACTTT. Translation: CASSLAGGGSSPLHF.

The V call is TRBV9, the J call TRBJ2-1, with TRBD1 identical over 8 bases. CDR3 length: 14 amino acids. J lost 7 bases, V lost 4 bases, and 7 bases had no gene match. Germline V gene lookup returns CDR1 SGDLS and CDR2 YYNGEE. CDR3 in amino acids: CASSPRGQENEQFF. CDR3 sequence (DNA): TGTGCCAGCAGCCCCCGGGGACAGGAAAATGAGCAGTTCTTC.

This rearrangement joins TRBV28 to TRBJ1-3, with 9 bases that match TRBD1. Trimming cost V 4 bases and J 5 bases; bases outside gene matches: 6. Germline CDR1 and CDR2: MDHEN and SYDVKM. The CDR3 sequence is 15 residues long. CDR3 DNA sequence: TGTGCCAGCAGTTCAACAGGGGGCGAAAGAAACACCATATATTTT. This translates into CASSSTGGERNTIYF.

The V call is TRBV9, the J call TRBJ2-7; the D gene is possibly TRBD1 (6 bases). Trimming pared 0 bases from V and 2 bases from J, leaving 9 bases between. The V gene's germline CDR1 is SGDLS and CDR2 YYNGEE. CDR3 length: 14 amino acids. CDR3 nucleotide sequence: TGTGCCAGCAGCGTAGAAGCAGGGGCCTACGAGCAGTACTTC. Protein: CASSVEAGAYEQYF. Supplemented by reference TRBV9 and TRBJ2-7, the full variable domain reads DSGVTQTPKHLITATGQRVTLRCSPRSGDLSVYWYQQSLDQGLQFLIQYYNGEERAKGNILERFSAQQFPDLHSELNLSSLELGDSALYFCASSVEAGAYEQYFGPGTRLTVT.

This clone was counted between two and nine times. The J gene is TRBJ2-3, the V gene TRBV7-9; TRBD2 matches 9 bases. V was pared by 5 bases and J by 1 base, with 4 bases of the junction left unmatched. The CDR3 runs to 15 residues. Per germline, CDR1 SEHNR and CDR2 FQNEAQ (reference sequence). The CDR3 sequence: CASSPLAGGTDTQYF. Written as DNA, the CDR3 is TGTGCCAGCAGCCCCTTAGCGGGAGGCACAGATACGCAGTATTTT.

J is TRBJ2-7 and V is TRBV19; D unresolved. The V gene lost 7 bases and the J gene lost 7 bases, with 5 bases spanning the gap. This CDR3 contains 9 residues. CDR1 and CDR2 (germline): LNHDA, SQIVND (reference sequence). The CDR3, as DNA: TGTGCCAGTATGGCAGAGCAGTACTTC. Translation gives CASMAEQYF. Together with reference TRBV19 and TRBJ2-7, the CDR3 gives the full variable domain: DGGITQSPKYLFRKEGQNVTLSCEQNLNHDAMYWYRQDPGQGLRLIYYSQIVNDFQKGDIAEGYSVSREKKESFPLTVTSAQKNPTAFYLCASMAEQYFGPGTRLTVT.

This clone was seen more than once but under ten times. The chain has TRBV10-3 and TRBJ1-1; perhaps TRBD1 as D (5 bases). V shed 0 bases and J shed 5 bases, with 10 bases lying between them. This CDR3 has 14 amino acids. CDR1 is ENHRY, CDR2 SYGVKD, per germline. The CDR3 DNA reads TGTGCCATCAGTGAGTCTGCGGGGCGTACTGAAGCTTTCTTT. The encoded protein is CAISESAGRTEAFF.

The J gene is TRBJ2-5, the V gene TRBV7-7; 11 bases map to TRBD2. The CDR3 loop spans 15 amino acids. With 5 bases clipped from V and 5 bases from J, the junction kept 7 bases outside the gene matches. CDR1 SSHAT and CDR2 FNYEAQ come from the germline V gene (reference sequence). The CDR3 is CASSQGLAVEETQYF. The CDR3 DNA is TGTGCCAGCAGCCAGGGACTAGCGGTCGAGGAGACCCAGTACTTC.

V gene TRBV21-1 combines with J gene TRBJ1-1. TRBV21-1 is a pseudogene segment. CDR3 length: 14 residues. CDR3 nucleotides: TGTGCCAGCAGCAATCCTTGGTTCCTTCGGGGAGCTTTCTTT. This gives the protein CASSNPWFLRGAFF.

The chain joins TRBV10-2 to TRBJ2-5; 10 nucleotides match TRBD1. The CDR3 has 14 residues. V shed 6 bases and J 4 bases; nucleotides not matched to a gene: 5. Germline assignment: CDR1 WSHSY and CDR2 SAAADI. The CDR3 sequence: CASRGTGVSETQYF. CDR3 bases: TGCGCCAGCAGAGGGACAGGGGTTTCAGAGACCCAGTACTTC.

This clone was observed a few times. The chain has TRBV15 and TRBJ1-4, with 7 bases identical to TRBD1. This CDR3 contains 15 residues. The V and J ends lost 3 bases and 8 bases, in that order; junction bases with no gene match: 9. Germline CDR1 LNHNV, CDR2 YYDKDF (reference sequence). CDR3 in DNA: TGTGCCACCAGCAGTGTTCGAGGGGGCGGAGAAAAACTGTTTTTT. Its translation: CATSSVRGGGEKLFF.

This clone was found once. The chain has TRBV10-3 and TRBJ2-3; 10 bases fit TRBD2. This CDR3 spans 15 amino acids. V shed 8 bases and J 8 bases; nucleotides not matched to a gene: 13. Germline loops: CDR1 ENHRY, CDR2 SYGVKD. The CDR3 bases are TGTGCCATCTCTCCTCTAGCGGGAGAGGGGGTTACGCAGTATTTT. Protein: CAISPLAGEGVTQYF.

A few counts support this clone. CDR3 in amino acids: CASKRGGGQFF. The CDR3, as DNA: TGTGCCTCGAAGCGCGGGGGGGGTCAGTTCTTC. V and J are TRBV30 and TRBJ2-1; 9 bases line up with TRBD2. J gave up 13 bases and V 7 bases, and 8 bases lay outside the gene matches. The CDR3 is made up of 11 amino acids. Germline CDR1 reads GTSNPN; CDR2 reads SVGIG (reference sequence).

V usage is TRBV12-5 and J usage is TRBJ2-1; TRBD1 aligns across 9 bases. Germline V gives CDR1 LGHNT, CDR2 FRNRAP. The V segment lost 5 bases and the J segment 7 bases; nucleotides outside the gene matches: 3. The CDR3 contains 13 residues. The CDR3: CASGTGGINEQFF. The CDR3 DNA follows: TGTGCTAGTGGTACAGGGGGCATTAATGAGCAGTTCTTC.

The chain is built from TRBV2 and TRBJ1-5; no reliable D call. V shed 2 bases and J shed 3 bases, with 14 bases lying between them. Germline V lookup: CDR1 SNHLY, CDR2 FYNNEI. This CDR3 region has 16 residues. This CDR3 is CASSEMSATNNQPQHF. The DNA of the CDR3 is TGTGCCAGCAGTGAAATGTCAGCGACCAACAATCAGCCCCAGCATTTT.